These 15 T cell receptor beta chains originate from one sample sequenced in a study of technical replicates of blood from a handful of donors listed by TCRdb under 2017. The library relied on the immunoSEQ multiplex PCR assay. This immuneACCESS table, as held by TCRdb, lists in-frame sequences with V and J called but not all clones. Of the missing ones, under half trace to an unresolved V gene in checked studies; the others have no known cause. The sample table shows 40,000 to 65,000 clones, and 70% to 90% are seen once. The ten largest clones take up 5.6% of the sample. The sample comprised PBMCs. These receptors were taken from a human donor in good health. Some clones in this sample may be carry-over from other donors' samples.

The chain is built from TRBV5-8 and TRBJ2-3; no clear D. Per germline, CDR1 SGHTS and CDR2 YDEGEE. There are 15 residues in the CDR3. Trimming stripped 0 bases from V and 2 bases from J, with 10 bases between. CDR3: CASSLGLLLTDTQYF. CDR3 bases: TGTGCCAGCAGCTTGGGGCTTCTCCTCACAGATACGCAGTATTTT.

The V gene is TRBV4-3, the J gene TRBJ2-2, with TRBD1 identical over 10 bases. The V gene's germline CDR1 is LGHNA and CDR2 YSLEER. The J segment lost 6 bases and the V segment lost 4 bases, leaving 2 bases of the junction unmatched. This CDR3 has 14 residues. In DNA, the CDR3 is TGCGCCAGCAGCCCCGACAGGGGGCCCGGGGAGCTGTTTTTT. It is translated as CASSPDRGPGELFF.

The chain couples TRBV5-1 to TRBJ2-1; 7 bases are shared with TRBD2. The V segment lost 4 bases and the J segment 2 bases; nucleotides outside the gene matches: 3. Per the germline V gene, CDR1 is SGHRS and CDR2 is YFSETQ. The CDR3 is 14 residues long. The CDR3 is CASSPSGAYNEQFF. CDR3 sequence (DNA): TGCGCCAGCAGCCCGAGCGGGGCCTACAATGAGCAGTTCTTC.

V gene TRBV18 combines with J gene TRBJ1-1, with D possibly TRBD1 on 5 matching bases. V shed 3 bases and J shed 4 bases, with 15 bases lying between them. This CDR3 has 15 residues. Germline assignment: CDR1 KGHSH and CDR2 LQKENI. The CDR3 coding sequence is TGTGCCAGCTCACCTACGACAGATTTTTCCACTGAAGCTTTCTTT. This translates into CASSPTTDFSTEAFF. Together with reference TRBV18 and TRBJ1-1, the CDR3 gives the full variable domain: NAGVMQNPRHLVRRRGQEARLRCSPMKGHSHVYWYRQLPEEGLKFMVYLQKENIIDESGMPKERFSAEFPKEGPSILRIQQVVRGDSAAYFCASSPTTDFSTEAFFGQGTRLTVV.

The chain uses TRBV18 and TRBJ1-6; D gene uncertain. V lost 5 bases and J 0 bases, leaving 8 bases between the germline ends. The length of the CDR3 is 15 residues. Germline V gives CDR1 KGHSH, CDR2 LQKENI. CDR3 sequence reads: CASSTPSSYNSPLHF. The CDR3 nucleotides are TGTGCCAGCTCAACTCCGAGCTCCTATAATTCACCCCTCCACTTT.

J is TRBJ1-2 and V is TRBV7-2, with TRBD1 matching 12 bases. Trimming took 4 bases from V and 7 from J; bases not matched to a gene: 16. Germline lookup yields CDR1 SGHTA and CDR2 FQGNSA. The CDR3 totals 18 residues. This chain's CDR3 is CASSSSGTGGAKGSGYTF. CDR3 sequence (DNA): TGTGCCAGCAGCTCCTCTGGGACAGGGGGCGCAAAAGGGTCTGGCTACACCTTC.

The chain employs TRBV7-3 and TRBJ2-2, with D maybe TRBD2 (5 bases). Trimming left V 3 bases short and J 4 bases short, with 12 bases between. The CDR3 runs 15 residues. Germline CDR1 is SGHTA and CDR2 is FQGTGA. Written as DNA, the CDR3 is TGTGCCAGCAGCTTCACGGGAATGAGCACCGGGGAGCTGTTTTTT. It is translated as CASSFTGMSTGELFF.

The rearrangement joins TRBV5-8 to TRBJ2-5; 13 bases align to TRBD2. The CDR3 totals 16 residues. Losses at the gene ends were 2 bases for V and 4 bases for J; bases not matched to a gene: 5. The V gene's germline CDR1 is SGHTS and CDR2 YDEGEE. The CDR3 coding sequence is TGTGCCAGCAGCTTACTAGCGGGGGGGCCTGGAGAGACCCAGTACTTC. It yields the protein CASSLLAGGPGETQYF.

The rearrangement joins TRBV9 to TRBJ1-2; D is possibly TRBD1 (6 bases). The V end was cut by 0 bases, the J end by 8 bases, with 14 bases between. The CDR3 extends over 14 amino acids. Germline V gives CDR1 SGDLS, CDR2 YYNGEE. The CDR3 region has the DNA TGTGCCAGCAGCGTAGAGATCGGTACAGGGGGCTACACCTTC. This gives the protein CASSVEIGTGGYTF.

The chain employs TRBV15 and TRBJ2-1, with 10 bases lining up with TRBD2. V trimming: 3 bases; J trimming: 0 bases; junction bases outside the gene matches: 8. The length of the CDR3 is 18 residues. Germline-derived CDR1 and CDR2 are LNHNV and YYDKDF (reference sequence). CDR3 sequence: CATSRALAGAGSYNEQFF. The CDR3 nucleotides are TGTGCCACCAGCAGGGCCCTAGCGGGAGCCGGCTCCTACAATGAGCAGTTCTTC.

The CDR3 DNA reads TGTGCCAGCAGTTACACAGGGGGGCAGAATTCACCCCTCCACTTT. Residues: CASSYTGGQNSPLHF. V and J are TRBV6-5 and TRBJ1-6; 8 positions match TRBD1. Germline lookup yields CDR1 MNHEY and CDR2 SVGAGI. The CDR3 runs 15 residues. Trimming at V came to 2 bases and at J to 7 bases, leaving 4 bases not matched to a gene.

The rearrangement joins TRBV6-6 to TRBJ1-6; unclear D gene. CDR1 MNHNY and CDR2 SVGAGI come from the germline V gene (reference sequence). V lost 2 bases to trimming and J lost 9 bases, with 11 bases between them. The CDR3 has 14 residues. CDR3 in amino acids: CASSYRERPSPLHF. The CDR3, as DNA: TGTGCCAGCAGTTACAGGGAGCGACCTTCACCCCTCCACTTT.

This chain joins TRBV29-1 and TRBJ2-6; 9 nucleotides align to TRBD1. The CDR3 runs to 16 residues. Germline CDR1 and CDR2: SQVTM and ANQGSEA. Trimming took 4 bases from V and 0 from J; bases not matched to a gene: 4. For the CDR3, the DNA is TGCAGCGTTGGTAGGGACAGGGCCTCTGGGGCCAACGTCCTGACTTTC. Its protein product is CSVGRDRASGANVLTF.

This clone was counted a single time. CDR3 in DNA: TGTGCCAGCAGCGTAGGGACTAGCGGGGGGGACACAGATACGCAGTATTTT. Translation gives CASSVGTSGGDTDTQYF. The V and J genes are TRBV9 and TRBJ2-3; 15 bases line up with TRBD2. The length of the CDR3 is 17 residues. V was clipped by 0 bases and J by 2 bases; unmatched bases: 1. Germline CDR1 is SGDLS and CDR2 is YYNGEE.

The chain combines TRBV27 with TRBJ2-7; TRBD2 might be the D (5 bases). The germline gives CDR1 MNHEY, CDR2 SMNVEV (reference sequence). The CDR3 runs to 15 residues. The V end lost 0 bases, the J end lost 2 bases, and 11 bases lay between the germline ends. CDR3 loop: CASSLSPGNAYEQYF. The CDR3 DNA sequence: TGTGCCAGCAGTTTATCTCCGGGAAATGCCTACGAGCAGTACTTC.